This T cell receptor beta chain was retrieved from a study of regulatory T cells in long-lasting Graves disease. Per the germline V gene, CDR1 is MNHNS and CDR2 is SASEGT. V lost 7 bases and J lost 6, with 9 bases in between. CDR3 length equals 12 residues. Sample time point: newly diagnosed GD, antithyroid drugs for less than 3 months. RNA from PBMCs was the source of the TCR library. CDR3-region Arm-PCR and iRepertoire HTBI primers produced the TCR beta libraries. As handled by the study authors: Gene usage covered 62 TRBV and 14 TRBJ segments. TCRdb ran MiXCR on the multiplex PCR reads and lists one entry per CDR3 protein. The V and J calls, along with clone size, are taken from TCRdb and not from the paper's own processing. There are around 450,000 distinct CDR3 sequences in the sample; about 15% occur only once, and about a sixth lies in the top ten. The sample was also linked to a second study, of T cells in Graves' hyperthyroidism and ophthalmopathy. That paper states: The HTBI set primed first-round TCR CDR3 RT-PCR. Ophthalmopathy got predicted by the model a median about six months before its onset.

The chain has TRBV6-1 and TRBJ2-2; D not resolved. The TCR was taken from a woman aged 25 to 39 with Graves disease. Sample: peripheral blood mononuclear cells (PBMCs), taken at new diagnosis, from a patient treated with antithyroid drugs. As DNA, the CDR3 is TGTGCCAGCAAGGGTACCGCCGGGGAGCTGTTTTTT. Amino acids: CASKGTAGELFF.